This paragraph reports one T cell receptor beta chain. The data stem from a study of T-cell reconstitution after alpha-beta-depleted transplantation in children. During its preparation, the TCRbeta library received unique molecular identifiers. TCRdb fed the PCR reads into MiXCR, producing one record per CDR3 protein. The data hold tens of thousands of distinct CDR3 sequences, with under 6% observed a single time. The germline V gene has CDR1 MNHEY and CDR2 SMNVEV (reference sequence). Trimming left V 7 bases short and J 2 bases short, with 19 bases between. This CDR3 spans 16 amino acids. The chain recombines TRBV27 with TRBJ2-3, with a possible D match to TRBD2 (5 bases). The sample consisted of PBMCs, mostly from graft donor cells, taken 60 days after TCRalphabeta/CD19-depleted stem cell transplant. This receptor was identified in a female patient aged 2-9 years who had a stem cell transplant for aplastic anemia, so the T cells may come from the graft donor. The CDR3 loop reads CASTHEERFYTDTQYF. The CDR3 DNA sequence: TGTGCCAGCACCCACGAGGAGCGGTTTTACACAGATACGCAGTATTTT.